This T cell receptor (beta chain) was found in a study of blood T cell repertoires in COVID-19. The wider study: COVID-19 samples collected from the United States, Italy and Spain covered acute and convalescent phases. PBMCs, B-cell-depleted T cells, or T cells provided the cDNA or gDNA that made up the material.

CDR3 length: 14 residues. Germline V lookup: CDR1 LNHDA, CDR2 SQIVND (reference sequence). V was pared by 4 bases and J by 0 bases, with 7 bases between. Sequenced by immunoSEQ multiplex PCR; TCRdb stores in-frame clones only, minus some. The repertoire holds about 43,000 clones, with roughly 85% as singletons. The specimen sequenced was peripheral blood. The V and J genes are TRBV19 and TRBJ1-3, with unresolved D. The receptor was derived from a man between 60 and 70 years old with active COVID-19. The CDR3 loop reads CASSRGSSGNTIYF. As DNA, the CDR3 is TGTGCCAGTAGTAGAGGAAGCTCTGGAAACACCATATATTTT.